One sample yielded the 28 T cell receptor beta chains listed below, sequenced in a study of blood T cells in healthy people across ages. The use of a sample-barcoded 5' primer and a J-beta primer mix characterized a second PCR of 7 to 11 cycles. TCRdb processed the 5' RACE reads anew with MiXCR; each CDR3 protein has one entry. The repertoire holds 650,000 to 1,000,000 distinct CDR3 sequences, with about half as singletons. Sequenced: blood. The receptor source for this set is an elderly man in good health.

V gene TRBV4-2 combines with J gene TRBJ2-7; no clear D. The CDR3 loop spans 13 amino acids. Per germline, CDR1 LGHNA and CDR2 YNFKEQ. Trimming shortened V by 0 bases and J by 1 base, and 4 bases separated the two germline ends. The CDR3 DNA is TGTGCCAGCAGCCAAGAGAGATCCTACGAGCAGTACTTC. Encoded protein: CASSQERSYEQYF.

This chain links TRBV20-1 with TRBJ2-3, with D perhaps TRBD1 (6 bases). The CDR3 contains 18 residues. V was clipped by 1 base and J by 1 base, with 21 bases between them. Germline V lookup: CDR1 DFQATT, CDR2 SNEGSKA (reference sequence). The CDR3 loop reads CSARAPATGQIGTDTQYF. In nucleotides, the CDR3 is TGCAGTGCTAGAGCTCCAGCGACAGGACAGATCGGCACAGATACGCAGTATTTT.

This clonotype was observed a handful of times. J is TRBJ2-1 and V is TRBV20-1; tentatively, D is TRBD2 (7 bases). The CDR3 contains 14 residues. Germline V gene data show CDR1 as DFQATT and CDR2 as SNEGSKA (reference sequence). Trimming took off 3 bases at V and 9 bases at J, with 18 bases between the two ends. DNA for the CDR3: TGCAGTGCTAGGACTAGAGGGGGGGTGGGTGAGCAGTTCTTC. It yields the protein CSARTRGGVGEQFF.

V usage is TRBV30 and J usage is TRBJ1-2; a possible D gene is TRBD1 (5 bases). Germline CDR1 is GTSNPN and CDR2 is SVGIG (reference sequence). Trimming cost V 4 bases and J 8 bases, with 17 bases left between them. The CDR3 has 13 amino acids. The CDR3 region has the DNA TGTGCCTGGACCGGGACCTCGGTTTTGGGCTACACCTTC. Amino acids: CAWTGTSVLGYTF.

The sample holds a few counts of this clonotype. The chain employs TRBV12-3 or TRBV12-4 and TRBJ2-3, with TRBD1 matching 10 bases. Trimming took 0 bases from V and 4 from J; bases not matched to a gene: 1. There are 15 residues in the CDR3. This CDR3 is CASSLAGQGADTQYF. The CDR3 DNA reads TGTGCCAGCAGTTTAGCCGGACAGGGGGCAGATACGCAGTATTTT.

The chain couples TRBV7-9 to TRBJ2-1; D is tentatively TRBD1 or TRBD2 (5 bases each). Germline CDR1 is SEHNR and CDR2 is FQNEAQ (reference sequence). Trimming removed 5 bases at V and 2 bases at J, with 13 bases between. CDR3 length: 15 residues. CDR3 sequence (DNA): TGTGCCAGCAGCAGCCGGGACGCCACCTACAATGAGCAGTTCTTC. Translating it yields CASSSRDATYNEQFF.

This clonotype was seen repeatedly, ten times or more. CDR3 sequence reads: CASSQGLSKYYNEQFF. Here the CDR3 DNA reads TGTGCCAGCAGCCAGGGACTCAGTAAGTACTACAATGAGCAGTTCTTC. The chain is built from TRBV3-1 and TRBJ2-1; a weak D match, TRBD2 (6 bases). V was cut by 3 bases and J by 3 bases, with 15 bases left in between. The CDR3 runs 16 residues. CDR1 and CDR2 from the germline V gene are LGHDT and YNNKEL (reference sequence).

CDR3: CASSEFGLYGYTF. The CDR3 DNA sequence: TGTGCCAGCAGTGAATTCGGGCTCTATGGCTACACCTTC. The chain links TRBV25-1 to TRBJ1-2; D gene unclear. Looked up from germline, CDR1 is MGHDK and CDR2 is SYGVNS. V was clipped by 1 base and J by 4 bases, with 7 bases between them. The CDR3 consists of 13 residues.

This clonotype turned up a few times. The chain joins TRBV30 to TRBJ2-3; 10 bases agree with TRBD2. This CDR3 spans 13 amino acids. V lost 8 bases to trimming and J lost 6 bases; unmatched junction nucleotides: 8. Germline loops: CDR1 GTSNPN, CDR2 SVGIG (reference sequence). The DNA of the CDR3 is TGTGCCCAATCTAGCGGGAGATCGGATACGCAGTATTTT. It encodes CAQSSGRSDTQYF. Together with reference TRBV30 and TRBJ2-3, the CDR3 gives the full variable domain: SQTIHQWPATLVQPVGSPLSLECTVEGTSNPNLYWYRQAAGRGLQLLFYSVGIGQISSEVPQNLSASRPQDRQFILSSKKLLLSDSGFYLCAQSSGRSDTQYFGPGTRLTVL.

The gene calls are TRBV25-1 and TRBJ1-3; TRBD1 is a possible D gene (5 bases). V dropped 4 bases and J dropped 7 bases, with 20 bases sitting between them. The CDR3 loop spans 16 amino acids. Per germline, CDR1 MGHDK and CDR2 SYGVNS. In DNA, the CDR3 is TGTGCCAGCAGTGTGCTAAGTGGGGGTTTTCTGAACACCATATATTTT. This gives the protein CASSVLSGGFLNTIYF. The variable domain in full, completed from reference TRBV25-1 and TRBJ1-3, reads EADIYQTPRYLVIGTGKKITLECSQTMGHDKMYWYQQDPGMELHLIHYSYGVNSTEKGDLSSESTVSRIRTEHFPLTLESARPSHTSQYLCASSVLSGGFLNTIYFGEGSWLTVV.

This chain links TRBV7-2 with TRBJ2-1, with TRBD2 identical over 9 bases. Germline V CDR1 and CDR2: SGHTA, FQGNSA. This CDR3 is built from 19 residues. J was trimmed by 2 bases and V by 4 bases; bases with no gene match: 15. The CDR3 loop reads CASSSPGTATSGAYNEQFF. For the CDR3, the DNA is TGTGCCAGCAGCTCGCCCGGGACCGCGACTAGCGGAGCCTACAATGAGCAGTTCTTC.

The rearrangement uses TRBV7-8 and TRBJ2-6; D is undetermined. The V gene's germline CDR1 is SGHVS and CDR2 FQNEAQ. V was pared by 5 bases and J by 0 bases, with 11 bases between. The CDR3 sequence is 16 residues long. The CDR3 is CASSTTGLSGANVLTF. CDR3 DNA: TGTGCCAGCAGCACGACCGGGCTCTCTGGGGCCAACGTCCTGACTTTC.

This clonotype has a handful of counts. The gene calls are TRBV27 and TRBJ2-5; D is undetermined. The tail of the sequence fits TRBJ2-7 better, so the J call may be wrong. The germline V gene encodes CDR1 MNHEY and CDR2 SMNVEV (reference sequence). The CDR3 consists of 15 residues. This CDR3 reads CASSLRSAALGEQYF. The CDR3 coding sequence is TGTGCCAGCAGTTTACGGTCCGCCGCATTAGGCGAGCAGTACTTC.

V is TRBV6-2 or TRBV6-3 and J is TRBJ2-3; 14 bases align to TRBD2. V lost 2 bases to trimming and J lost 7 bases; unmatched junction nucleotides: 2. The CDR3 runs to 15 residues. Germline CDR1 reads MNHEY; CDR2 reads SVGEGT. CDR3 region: CASSYGTSGRNTQYF. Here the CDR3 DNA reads TGTGCCAGCAGTTACGGGACTAGCGGGAGAAATACGCAGTATTTT.

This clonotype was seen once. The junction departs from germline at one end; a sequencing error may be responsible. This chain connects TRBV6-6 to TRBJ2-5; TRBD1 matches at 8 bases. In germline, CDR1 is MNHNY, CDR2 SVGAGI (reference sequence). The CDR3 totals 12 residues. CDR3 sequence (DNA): TGTGCCAGTAAACAGGGGGAAGGGAAGCAGTCCTTC. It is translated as CASKQGEGKQSF.

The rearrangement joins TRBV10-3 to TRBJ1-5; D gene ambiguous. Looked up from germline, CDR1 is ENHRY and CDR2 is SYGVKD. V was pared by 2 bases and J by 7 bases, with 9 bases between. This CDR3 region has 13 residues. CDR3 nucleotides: TGTGCCATCAGTGAGACAGATAGGCAGCCCCAGCATTTT. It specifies CAISETDRQPQHF.

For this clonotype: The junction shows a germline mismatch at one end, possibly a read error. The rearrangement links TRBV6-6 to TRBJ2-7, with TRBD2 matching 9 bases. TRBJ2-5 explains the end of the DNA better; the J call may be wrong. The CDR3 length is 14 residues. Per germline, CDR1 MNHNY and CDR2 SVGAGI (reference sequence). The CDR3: CACSHSGSRQTQYF. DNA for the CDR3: TGTGCCTGCAGTCATAGCGGGAGTAGGCAGACCCAGTACTTC.

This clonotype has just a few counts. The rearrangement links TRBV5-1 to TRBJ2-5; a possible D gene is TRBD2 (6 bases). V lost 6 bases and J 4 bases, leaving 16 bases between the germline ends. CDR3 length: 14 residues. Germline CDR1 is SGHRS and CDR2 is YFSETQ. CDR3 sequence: CASTLGGTVETQYF. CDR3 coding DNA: TGCGCCAGCACCCTCGGGGGTACCGTAGAGACCCAGTACTTC.

The CDR3 protein is CATSDWTGDEQFF. DNA of the CDR3: TGTGCCACCAGTGATTGGACAGGGGACGAGCAGTTCTTC. V is TRBV24-1 and J is TRBJ2-1, with 9 bases aligning to TRBD1. The CDR3 spans 13 residues. J gave up 10 bases and V 2 bases, and 2 bases lay outside the gene matches. Germline assignment: CDR1 KGHDR and CDR2 SFDVKD.

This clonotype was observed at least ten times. DNA of the CDR3: TGTGCCAGCCGTGTTGTAGGGGCGGATACGCAGTATTTT. Its protein product is CASRVVGADTQYF. This sequence joins TRBV7-8 and TRBJ2-3; D perhaps matches TRBD1 (5 bases). V lost 8 bases and J lost 6, with 15 bases in between. There are 13 residues in the CDR3. Germline V gene data show CDR1 as SGHVS and CDR2 as FQNEAQ.

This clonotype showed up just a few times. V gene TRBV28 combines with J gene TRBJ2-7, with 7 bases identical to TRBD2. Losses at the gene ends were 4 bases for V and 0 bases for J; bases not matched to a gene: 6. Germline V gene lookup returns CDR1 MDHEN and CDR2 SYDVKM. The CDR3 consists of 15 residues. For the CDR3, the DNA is TGTGCCAGCAGTTCTGGGGGGGGGAGCTCCTACGAGCAGTACTTC. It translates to CASSSGGGSSYEQYF.

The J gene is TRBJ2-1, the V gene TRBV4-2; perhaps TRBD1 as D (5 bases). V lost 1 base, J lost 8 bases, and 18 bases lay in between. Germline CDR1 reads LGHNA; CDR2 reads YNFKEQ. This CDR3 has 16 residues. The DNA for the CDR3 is TGTGCCAGCAGCCAAGTGAGGCAGGGTGGTAAGGATGAGCAGTTCTTC. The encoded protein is CASSQVRQGGKDEQFF.

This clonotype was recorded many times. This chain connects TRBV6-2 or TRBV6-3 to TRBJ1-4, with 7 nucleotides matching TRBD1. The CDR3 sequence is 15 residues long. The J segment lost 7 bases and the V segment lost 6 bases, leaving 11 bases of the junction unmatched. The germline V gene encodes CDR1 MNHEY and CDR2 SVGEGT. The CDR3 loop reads CASRLFEGAVEKLFF. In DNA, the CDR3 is TGTGCCAGCAGACTCTTCGAGGGGGCGGTTGAAAAACTGTTTTTT.

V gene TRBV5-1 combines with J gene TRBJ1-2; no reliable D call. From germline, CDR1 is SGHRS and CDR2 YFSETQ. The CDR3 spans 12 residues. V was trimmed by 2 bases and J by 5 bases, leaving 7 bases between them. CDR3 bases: TGCGCCAGCAGCTTCGGAAGATATGGCTACACCTTC. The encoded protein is CASSFGRYGYTF.

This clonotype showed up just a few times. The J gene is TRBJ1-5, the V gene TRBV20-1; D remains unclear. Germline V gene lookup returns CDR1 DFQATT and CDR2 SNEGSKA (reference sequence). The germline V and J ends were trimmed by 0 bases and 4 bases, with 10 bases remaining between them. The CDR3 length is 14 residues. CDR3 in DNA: TGCAGTGCTAGAGAGGGCGGACCTAATCAGCCCCAGCATTTT. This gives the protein CSAREGGPNQPQHF.

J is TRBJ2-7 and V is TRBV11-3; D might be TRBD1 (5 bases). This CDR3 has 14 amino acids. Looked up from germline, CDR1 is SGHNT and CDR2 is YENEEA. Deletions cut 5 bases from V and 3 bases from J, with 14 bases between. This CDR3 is CASSREGVHYEQYF. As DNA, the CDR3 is TGTGCCAGCAGCCGCGAAGGGGTCCACTACGAGCAGTACTTC.

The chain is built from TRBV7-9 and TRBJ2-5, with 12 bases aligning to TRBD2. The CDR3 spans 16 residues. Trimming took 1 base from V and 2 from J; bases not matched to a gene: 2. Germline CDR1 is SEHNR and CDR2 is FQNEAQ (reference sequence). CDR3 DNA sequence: TGTGCCAGCAGCTTAGTCGGGACTAGCGGGCAAGAGACCCAGTACTTC. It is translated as CASSLVGTSGQETQYF.

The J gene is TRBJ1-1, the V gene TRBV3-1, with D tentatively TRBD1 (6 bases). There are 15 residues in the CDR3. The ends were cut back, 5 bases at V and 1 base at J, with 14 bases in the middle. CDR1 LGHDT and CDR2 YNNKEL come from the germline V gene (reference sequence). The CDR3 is CASSKRAGENTEAFF. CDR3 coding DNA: TGTGCCAGCAGCAAACGGGCAGGGGAGAACACTGAAGCTTTCTTT.